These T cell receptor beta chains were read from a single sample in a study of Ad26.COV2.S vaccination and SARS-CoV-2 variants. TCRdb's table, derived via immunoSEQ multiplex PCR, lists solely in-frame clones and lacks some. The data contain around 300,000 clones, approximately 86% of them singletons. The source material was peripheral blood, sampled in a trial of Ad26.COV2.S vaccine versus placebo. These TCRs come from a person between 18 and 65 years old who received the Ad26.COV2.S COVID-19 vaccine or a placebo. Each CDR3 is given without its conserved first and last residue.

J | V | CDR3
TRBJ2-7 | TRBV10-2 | ASSATNEQY
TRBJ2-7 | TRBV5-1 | ASSLQGSEQY
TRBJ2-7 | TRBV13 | ASCLAGGPSVHEQY
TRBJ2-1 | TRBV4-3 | ASSRGYEQF
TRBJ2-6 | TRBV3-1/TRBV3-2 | ASSQGLDSGANVLT
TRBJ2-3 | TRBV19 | ASTETGTDTQY
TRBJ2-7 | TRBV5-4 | ASSPRPVGDEQY
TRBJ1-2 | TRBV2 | ASSMETPGYT
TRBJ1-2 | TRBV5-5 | ASSLDRTGSYGYT
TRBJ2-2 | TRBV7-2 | ASSLGQMNTGELF
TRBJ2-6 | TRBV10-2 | ASSAPGAAGGANVLT